Listed below are T cell receptor beta chains from one sample, sequenced in a study of cytomegalovirus exposure and HLA in healthy donors. Sequencing was performed with immunoSEQ multiplex PCR; in TCRdb, only in-frame clones are kept and a portion is missing. Here the sample spans about 160,000 clones, 80% being singletons. Sequencing input: PBMCs. These TCRs come from a woman aged 50 to 60 in good health and CMV-seronegative. The CDR3 runs from the conserved cysteine through the conserved F or W. The order of the fields is V gene, J gene, D gene, clone size, CDR3 DNA, CDR3 protein. A D gene is named only where the DNA matches it firmly. Expanded clones get a size class; other rows say once, few or many, or leave the size out.

TRBV9	TRBJ2-3	.	once	TGTGCCAGCAGCGTAGGGGCTAGCGATTCCACAGATACGCAGTATTTT	CASSVGASDSTDTQYF
TRBV19	TRBJ1-6	TRBD1	once	TGTGCCAGTAGTGGGACAGCAGATAATTCACCCCTCCACTTT	CASSGTADNSPLHF
TRBV29-1	TRBJ1-5	.	.	TGCAGCGTAATACTGGGAGGGTTCAATCAGCCCCAGCATTTT	CSVILGGFNQPQHF
TRBV25-1	TRBJ2-1	TRBD1	.	TGTGCCAGCAGTAGAGGACAGGCTGAGCAGTTCTTC	CASSRGQAEQFF
TRBV28	TRBJ1-5	.	few	TGTGCCAGCAGTTTAACGTCAGGCAATCAGCCCCAGCATTTT	CASSLTSGNQPQHF
TRBV28	TRBJ2-1	TRBD2	.	TGTGCCAGCAGTTTACCTGGACTAGCGGGGTACTACAATGAGCAGTTCTTC	CASSLPGLAGYYNEQFF
TRBV30	TRBJ2-1	TRBD2	.	TGTGCCTGGACAGTAGCGGGGGGCCCGGGTGAGCAGTTCTTC	CAWTVAGGPGEQFF
TRBV5-1	TRBJ2-1	TRBD2	.	TGCGCCAGCAGCTTGGCCATAGCGGGAGGGCCCGGTGAGCAGTTCTTC	CASSLAIAGGPGEQFF
TRBV28	TRBJ2-2	.	.	TGTGCCACCGGGGCCGGGGAGCTGTTTTTT	CATGAGELFF
TRBV10-1	TRBJ2-2	.	.	TGCGCCAGCAGTGACCCGTGGGGGCGTAACGGGGAGCTGTTTTTT	CASSDPWGRNGELFF
TRBV30	TRBJ1-1	.	.	TGTGCCTGGAGTTGGACAGAGCCGAACACTGAAGCTTTCTTT	CAWSWTEPNTEAFF
TRBV6-4	TRBJ2-3	.	.	TGTGCCAGCAGTGACGGCGCGGGCACAGATACGCAGTATTTT	CASSDGAGTDTQYF
TRBV6-6	TRBJ1-5	.	.	TGTGCCAGCACCCTCCAAGGGGATAGCAATCAGCCCCAGCATTTT	CASTLQGDSNQPQHF
TRBV27	TRBJ1-6	.	few	TGTGCCAGCAGTGCAACAGGGTCGGGCAATTCACCCCTCCACTTT	CASSATGSGNSPLHF
TRBV19	TRBJ1-2	TRBD1	.	TGTGCCAGTAGAGGGGACAGGGTACCTGATAATGGCTACACCTTC	CASRGDRVPDNGYTF
TRBV6-5	TRBJ2-5	TRBD2	once	TGTGCCAGCAGTTCGGGGTTCGGGGGGGCCTTCGAGACCCAGTACTTC	CASSSGFGGAFETQYF
TRBV6-4	TRBJ1-2	TRBD1	.	TGTGCCAGCAGTGACGGGACAGAGGCGGGCTATGGCTACACCTTC	CASSDGTEAGYGYTF
TRBV19	TRBJ1-4	TRBD1	.	TGTGCCAGTGGGGACAGGAGTTACGGAACTAATGAAAAACTGTTTTTT	CASGDRSYGTNEKLFF
TRBV6-4	TRBJ1-1	TRBD1	.	TGTGCCAGCAGCAAGCAGGGGGCCGACACTGAAGCTTTCTTT	CASSKQGADTEAFF
TRBV4-3	TRBJ2-3	.	.	TGCGCCAGCAGCCAAGAGGGACTGGGCACAGATACGCAGTATTTT	CASSQEGLGTDTQYF
TRBV28	TRBJ1-5	TRBD1	.	TGTGCCAGTAACCGGGACAGGGTTAATCAGCCCCAGCATTTT	CASNRDRVNQPQHF
TRBV5-1	TRBJ1-1	.	.	TGCGCCAGCAGCTTGGCCGCAGGGGCAAAGAACACTGAAGCTTTCTTT	CASSLAAGAKNTEAFF
TRBV6-5	TRBJ2-4	.	.	TGTGCCAGCCGAAATAGATTTGACAAAAACATTCAGTACTTC	CASRNRFDKNIQYF
TRBV28	TRBJ1-4	TRBD1	.	TGTGCCAGCAGAAACCACGGGACAGGGCTTGAAAAACTGTTTTTT	CASRNHGTGLEKLFF
TRBV6-5	TRBJ2-7	TRBD1	few	TGTGCCAGCAGTTACGACAGGGGCCACGAGCAGTACTTC	CASSYDRGHEQYF